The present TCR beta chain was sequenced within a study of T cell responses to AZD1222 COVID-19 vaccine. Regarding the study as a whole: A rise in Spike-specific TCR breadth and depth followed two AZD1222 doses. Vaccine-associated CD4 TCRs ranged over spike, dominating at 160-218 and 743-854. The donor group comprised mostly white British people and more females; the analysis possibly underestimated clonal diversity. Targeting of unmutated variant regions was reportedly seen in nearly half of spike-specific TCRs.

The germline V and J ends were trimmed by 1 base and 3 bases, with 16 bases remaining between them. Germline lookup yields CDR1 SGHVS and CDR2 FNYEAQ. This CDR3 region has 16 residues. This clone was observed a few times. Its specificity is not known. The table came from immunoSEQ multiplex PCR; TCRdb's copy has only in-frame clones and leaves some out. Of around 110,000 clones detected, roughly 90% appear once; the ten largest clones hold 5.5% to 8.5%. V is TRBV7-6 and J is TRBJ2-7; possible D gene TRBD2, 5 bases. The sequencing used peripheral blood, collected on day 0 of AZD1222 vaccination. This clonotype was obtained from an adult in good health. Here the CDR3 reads CASSLGLARGGYEQYF. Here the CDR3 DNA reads TGTGCCAGCAGCTTAGGATTAGCGCGAGGAGGCTACGAGCAGTACTTC.